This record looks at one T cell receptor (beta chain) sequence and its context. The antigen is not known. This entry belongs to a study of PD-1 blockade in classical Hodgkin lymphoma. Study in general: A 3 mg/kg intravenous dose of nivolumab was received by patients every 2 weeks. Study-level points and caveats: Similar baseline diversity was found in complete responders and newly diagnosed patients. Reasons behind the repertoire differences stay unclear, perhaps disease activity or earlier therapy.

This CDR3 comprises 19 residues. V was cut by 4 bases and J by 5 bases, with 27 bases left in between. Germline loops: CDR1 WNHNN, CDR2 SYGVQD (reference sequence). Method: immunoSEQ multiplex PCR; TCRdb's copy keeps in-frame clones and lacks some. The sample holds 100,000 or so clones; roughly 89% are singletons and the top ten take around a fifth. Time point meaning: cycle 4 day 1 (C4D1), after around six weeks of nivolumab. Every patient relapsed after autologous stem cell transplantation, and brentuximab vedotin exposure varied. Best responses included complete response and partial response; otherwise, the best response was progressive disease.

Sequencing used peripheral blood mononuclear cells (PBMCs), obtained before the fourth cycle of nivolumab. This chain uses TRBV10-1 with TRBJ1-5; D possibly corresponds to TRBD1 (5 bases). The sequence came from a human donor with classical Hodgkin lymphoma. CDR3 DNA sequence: TGCGCCAGCAGTGTAGTGGTCCCGTTCTCAGGGCGCCGGCATCAGCCCCAGCATTTT. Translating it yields CASSVVVPFSGRRHQPQHF.